This TCR beta chain was observed in a study of early T cells in non-severe SARS-CoV-2 infection. Whole-study results and caveats: VDJdb matching favored anti-spike CD8 responses, missing private and CD4 specificities.

From germline, CDR1 is SGHTA and CDR2 FQGTGA. CDR3 length equals 18 residues. V was shortened by 5 bases and J by 0 bases, with 20 bases between the two germline ends. In the case of this clonotype: Its antigen is as yet unknown.

TCRdb redid the calling of the 5' RACE reads with MiXCR, one entry per CDR3 protein. Of some 80,000 distinct CDR3 sequences listed, approximately 12% are singletons. The chain joins TRBV7-3 to TRBJ2-1; D perhaps matches TRBD2 (5 bases). The sequence was collected from an adult who was a healthcare worker with PCR-confirmed SARS-CoV-2 infection or an uninfected control (not recorded which). The donor label of this sample is uncertain. The sequencing here drew on whole blood, taken at baseline. The CDR3 DNA is TGTGCCAGCAGCCGTGAGGGCGTCCGCACTCTCTCCTACAATGAGCAGTTCTTC. It is translated as CASSREGVRTLSYNEQFF. The variable domain in full, completed from reference TRBV7-3 and TRBJ2-1, reads GAGVSQTPSNKVTEKGKYVELRCDPISGHTALYWYRQSLGQGPEFLIYFQGTGAADDSGLPNDRFFAVRPEGSVSTLKIQRTERGDSAVYLCASSREGVRTLSYNEQFFGPGTRLTVL.